Below are 4 T cell receptor beta chains sequenced from a single sample in a study of T-cell reconstitution after alpha-beta-depleted transplantation in children. Construction of the TCRbeta library involved unique molecular identifiers. In TCRdb, the PCR reads were re-called with MiXCR into one record per CDR3 protein. The sample consists of fewer than 250,000 distinct CDR3 sequences, over 15% of them appearing once. The specimen was PBMCs, mostly from graft donor cells, collected 360 days after TCRalphabeta/CD19-depleted stem cell transplant. These receptors were taken from a male patient aged 2 to 10 who had a stem cell transplant for acute lymphoblastic leukemia, so the T cells may come from the graft donor.

This clonotype has a handful of counts. The chain carries TRBV20-1 and TRBJ1-5, with no clear D. This CDR3 is built from 13 residues. From germline, CDR1 is DFQATT and CDR2 SNEGSKA (reference sequence). Trimming pared 0 bases from V and 6 bases from J, leaving 9 bases between. This CDR3 is CSAREGGSQPQHF. Here the CDR3 DNA reads TGCAGTGCTAGAGAAGGAGGGTCTCAGCCCCAGCATTTT.

This clonotype was observed a handful of times. This sequence joins TRBV7-8 and TRBJ1-1, with 7 bases matching TRBD1. CDR1 is SGHVS, CDR2 FQNEAQ, per germline. Trimming at V came to 5 bases and at J to 4 bases, leaving 7 bases not matched to a gene. This CDR3 has 14 residues. DNA of the CDR3: TGTGCCAGCAGCCTAAGACAGGGCGGCACTGAAGCTTTCTTT. Protein: CASSLRQGGTEAFF.

This clonotype was detected a few times. The chain has TRBV7-7 and TRBJ2-3; 7 bases map to TRBD2. Trimming cost V 5 bases and J 2 bases; bases outside gene matches: 4. This CDR3 contains 14 residues. Germline loops: CDR1 SSHAT, CDR2 FNYEAQ (reference sequence). DNA of the CDR3: TGTGCCAGCAGCCGGGGGGACCCCACAGATACGCAGTATTTT. Protein: CASSRGDPTDTQYF. Full variable domain (outside the CDR3, taken from reference TRBV7-7 and TRBJ2-3): GAGVSQSPRYKVTKRGQDVTLRCDPISSHATLYWYQQALGQGPEFLTYFNYEAQPDKSGLPSDRFSAERPEGSISTLTIQRTEQRDSAMYRCASSRGDPTDTQYFGPGTRLTVL.

In this sample, this clonotype turned up a few times. The chain has TRBV9 and TRBJ1-1; D is unresolved. The CDR3 runs 14 residues. The V end lost 0 bases, the J end lost 3 bases, and 9 bases lay between the germline ends. CDR1 is SGDLS, CDR2 YYNGEE, per germline. The CDR3 DNA follows: TGTGCCAGCAGCGTAGGGCCAGAAGACACTGAAGCTTTCTTT. It specifies CASSVGPEDTEAFF.